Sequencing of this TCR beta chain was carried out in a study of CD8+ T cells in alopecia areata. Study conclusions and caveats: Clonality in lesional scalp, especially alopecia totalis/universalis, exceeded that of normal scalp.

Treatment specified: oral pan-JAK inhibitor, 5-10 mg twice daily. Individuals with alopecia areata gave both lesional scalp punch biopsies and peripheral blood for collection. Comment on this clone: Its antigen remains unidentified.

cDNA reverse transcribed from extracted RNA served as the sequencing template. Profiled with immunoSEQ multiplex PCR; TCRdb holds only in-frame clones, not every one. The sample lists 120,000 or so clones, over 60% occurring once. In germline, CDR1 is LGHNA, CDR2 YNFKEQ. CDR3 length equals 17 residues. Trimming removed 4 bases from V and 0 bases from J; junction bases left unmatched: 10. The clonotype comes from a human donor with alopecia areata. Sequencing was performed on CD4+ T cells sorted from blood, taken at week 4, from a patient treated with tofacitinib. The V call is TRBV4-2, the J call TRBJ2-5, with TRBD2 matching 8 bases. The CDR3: CASSRSVGGGYQETQYF. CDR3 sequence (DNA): TGTGCCAGCAGCCGTTCGGTGGGCGGGGGGTACCAAGAGACCCAGTACTTC.